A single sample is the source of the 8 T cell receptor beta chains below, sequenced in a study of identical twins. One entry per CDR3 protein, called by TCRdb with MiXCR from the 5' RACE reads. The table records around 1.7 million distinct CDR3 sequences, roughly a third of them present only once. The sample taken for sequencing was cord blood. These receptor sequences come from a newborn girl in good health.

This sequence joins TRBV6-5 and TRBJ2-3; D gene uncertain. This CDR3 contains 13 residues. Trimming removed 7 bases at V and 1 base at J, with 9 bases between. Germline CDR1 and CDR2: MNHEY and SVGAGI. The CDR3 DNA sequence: TGTGCCAGCACCCAGACTCGCACAGATACGCAGTATTTT. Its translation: CASTQTRTDTQYF.

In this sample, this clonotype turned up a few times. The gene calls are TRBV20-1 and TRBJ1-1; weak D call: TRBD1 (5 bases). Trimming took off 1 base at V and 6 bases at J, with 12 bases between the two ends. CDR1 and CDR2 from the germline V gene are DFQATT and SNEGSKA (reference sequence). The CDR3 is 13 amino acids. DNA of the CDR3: TGCAGTGCTAGAGCTGGCAGGGAGGCTGAAGCTTTCTTT. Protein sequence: CSARAGREAEAFF.

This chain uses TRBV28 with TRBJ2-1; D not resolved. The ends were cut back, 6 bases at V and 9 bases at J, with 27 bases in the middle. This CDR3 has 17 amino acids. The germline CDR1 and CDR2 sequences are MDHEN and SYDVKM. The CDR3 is CASRYVRGFSVVGEQFF. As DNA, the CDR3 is TGTGCCAGCAGGTACGTCCGCGGCTTTTCCGTTGTTGGTGAGCAGTTCTTC.

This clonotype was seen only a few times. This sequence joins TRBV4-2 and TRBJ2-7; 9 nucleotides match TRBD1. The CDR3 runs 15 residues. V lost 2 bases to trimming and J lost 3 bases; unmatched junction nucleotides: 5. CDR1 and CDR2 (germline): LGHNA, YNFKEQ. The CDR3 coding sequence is TGTGCCAGCAGCCAAACCGAGACAGGGGGCTACGAGCAGTACTTC. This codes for CASSQTETGGYEQYF.

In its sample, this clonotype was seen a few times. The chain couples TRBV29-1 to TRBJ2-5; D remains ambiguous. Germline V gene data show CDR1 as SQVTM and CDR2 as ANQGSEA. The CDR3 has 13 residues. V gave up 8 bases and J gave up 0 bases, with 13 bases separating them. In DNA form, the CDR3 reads TGCAGCAGCGTCCTTGGGGACCAAGAGACCCAGTACTTC. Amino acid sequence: CSSVLGDQETQYF. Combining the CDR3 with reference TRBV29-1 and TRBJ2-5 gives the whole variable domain SAVISQKPSRDICQRGTSLTIQCQVDSQVTMMFWYRQQPGQSLTLIATANQGSEATYESGFVIDKFPISRPNLTFSTLTVSNMSPEDSSIYLCSSVLGDQETQYFGPGTRLLVL.

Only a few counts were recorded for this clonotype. CDR3 nucleotides: TGTGCCAGCAGCCAACCCCGGGTCAACTATGGCTACACCTTC. Translation: CASSQPRVNYGYTF. The rearrangement joins TRBV3-1 to TRBJ1-2; D gene ambiguous. Germline V CDR1 and CDR2: LGHDT, YNNKEL (reference sequence). CDR3 size: 14 residues. The V end was cut by 2 bases, the J end by 2 bases, with 9 bases between. Full variable domain (outside the CDR3, taken from reference TRBV3-1 and TRBJ1-2): DTAVSQTPKYLVTQMGNDKSIKCEQNLGHDTMYWYKQDSKKFLKIMFSYNNKELIINETVPNRFSPKSPDKAHLNLHINSLELGDSAVYFCASSQPRVNYGYTFGSGTRLTVV.

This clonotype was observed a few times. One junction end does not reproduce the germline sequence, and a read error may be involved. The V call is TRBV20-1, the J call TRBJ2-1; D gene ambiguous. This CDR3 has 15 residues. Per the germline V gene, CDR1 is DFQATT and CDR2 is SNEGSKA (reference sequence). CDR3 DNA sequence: TGCAGTGCTCGAGACCGCCCGGGCTCCTACAATGAGCAGTTCTTC. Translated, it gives CSARDRPGSYNEQFF.

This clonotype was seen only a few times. The CDR3 nucleotides are TGCAGTGCTCTCAGGGACACGTCCTACGAGCAGTACTTC. Its translation is CSALRDTSYEQYF. This chain uses TRBV20-1 with TRBJ2-7; D is perhaps TRBD1 (6 bases). In germline, CDR1 is DFQATT, CDR2 SNEGSKA (reference sequence). V was shortened by 5 bases and J by 1 base, with 12 bases between the two germline ends. The CDR3 extends over 13 amino acids.